This TCR beta chain was found in a study of beta chain features in type 1 diabetes. This clone has more than one count but fewer than ten. Other nucleotide sequences from this sample produce the same CDR3. Expressed TCRB transcripts were sequenced, since all the RNA that had been isolated was reverse transcribed. Measured with immunoSEQ multiplex PCR; TCRdb has only the in-frame clones, and not every one. This table holds about 450,000 clones, 11% found once. A heparinised blood draw that averaged about 100 mL was obtained once from each donor. Based on CD45RO/CCR7/CD25/CD127/CD95/CD27, CD4+ regulatory, stem cell-like memory, naive and central memory cells were sorted. CDR1 is SQVTM and CDR2 is ANQGSEA in the germline V gene. The CDR3 extends over 13 amino acids. V dropped 5 bases and J dropped 0; count of bases not matched to a gene: 3.

The sequence was collected from a young woman in good health. The chain combines TRBV29-1 with TRBJ1-1; the match to TRBD1 covers 7 bases. The sample consisted of naive CD4+ T cells from blood. The CDR3 protein is CSVRQGLNTEAFF. CDR3 nucleotides: TGCAGCGTTAGACAGGGATTGAACACTGAAGCTTTCTTT.